This TCR beta chain stems from a study of CD8 T cells in ankylosing spondylitis. Study-wide findings and caveats: Reportedly, significant enrichment of disease-linked clones occurred in matched ankylosing spondylitis synovial fluid. Both synovial fluid and blood in reactive arthritis had previously been reported to carry some motif variants. Made up of under ten highly homologous variants, a TCR beta motif appeared characteristic of ankylosing spondylitis blood. Disease-associated clones were CD8+ and fairly uncommon in peripheral blood.

TCRdb fed the 5' RACE reads into MiXCR, producing one record per CDR3 protein. The sample has more than 150,000 distinct CDR3 sequences, roughly 18% seen once. This clonotype showed up many times. Its matching antigen is unknown. This clonotype was obtained from a male donor aged 10 to 35 with ankylosing spondylitis or in good health (not recorded which). Sequencing was carried out using blood, either unsorted or a sorted T cell fraction (not recorded which).

This chain's CDR3 is CATSDERQGAHTGELFF. The CDR3, as DNA: TGTGCCACCAGTGATGAACGACAGGGGGCGCATACCGGGGAGCTGTTTTTT. The V call is TRBV24-1, the J call TRBJ2-2; 10 positions match TRBD1. J was trimmed by 5 bases and V by 3 bases; bases with no gene match: 8. The CDR3 runs to 17 residues. The germline CDR1 and CDR2 sequences are KGHDR and SFDVKD.